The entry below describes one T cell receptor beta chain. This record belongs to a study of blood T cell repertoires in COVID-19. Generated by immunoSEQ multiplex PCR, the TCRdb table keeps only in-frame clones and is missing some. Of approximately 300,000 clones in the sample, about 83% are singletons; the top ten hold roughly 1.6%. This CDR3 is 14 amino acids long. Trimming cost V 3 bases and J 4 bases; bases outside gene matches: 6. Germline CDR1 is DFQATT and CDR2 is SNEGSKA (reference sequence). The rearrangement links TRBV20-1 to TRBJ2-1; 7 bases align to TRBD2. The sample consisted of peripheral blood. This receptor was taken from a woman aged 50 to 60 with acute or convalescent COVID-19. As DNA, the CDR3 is TGCAGTGCTAGTTTGGGGGGGTATTACAATGAGCAGTTCTTC. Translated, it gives CSASLGGYYNEQFF.